The source of this TCR beta chain is a study of T-cell reconstitution after alpha-beta-depleted transplantation in children. Unique molecular identifiers were used to barcode this TCRbeta library. Each CDR3 protein is one row after TCRdb ran MiXCR on the PCR reads. Among a few hundred thousand distinct CDR3 sequences, 8.5% to 10% were seen once, and the ten largest hold 5% to 7%. Sequenced material: PBMCs from the stem cell graft donor, taken from the stem cell graft. This clonotype originated in a human donor who donated a stem cell graft to a child with acute lymphoblastic leukemia.

The CDR3, as DNA: TGTGCCAGCAGCTTAGGGGCAGGGACCGGGGAGCTGTTTTTT. Its protein product is CASSLGAGTGELFF. V is TRBV11-2 and J is TRBJ2-2, with a tentative D call TRBD1 (5 bases). Germline values: CDR1 SGHAT, CDR2 FQNNGV. V dropped 1 base and J dropped 5 bases, with 8 bases sitting between them. CDR3 length equals 14 residues.